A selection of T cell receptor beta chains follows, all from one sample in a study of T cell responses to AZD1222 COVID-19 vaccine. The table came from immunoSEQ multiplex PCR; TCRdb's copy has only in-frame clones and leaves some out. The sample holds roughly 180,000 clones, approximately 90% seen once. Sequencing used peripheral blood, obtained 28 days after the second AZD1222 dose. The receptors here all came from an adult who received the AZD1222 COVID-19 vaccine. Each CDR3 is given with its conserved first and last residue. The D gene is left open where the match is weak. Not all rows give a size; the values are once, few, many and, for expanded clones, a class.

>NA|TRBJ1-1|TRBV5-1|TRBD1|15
TGCGCCAGCAGCCACGGACAGGGAGGGAACACTGAAGCTTTCTTT
CASSHGQGGNTEAFF
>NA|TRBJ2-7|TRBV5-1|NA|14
TGCGCCAGCAGCTTAGCAGGGGAAGCCTACGAGCAGTACTTC
CASSLAGEAYEQYF
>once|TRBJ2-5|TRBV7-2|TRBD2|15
TGTGCCAGCAGCTCTCCGGGGGGGCGGAGAGAGACCCAGTACTTC
CASSSPGGRRETQYF
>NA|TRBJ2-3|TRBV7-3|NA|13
TGTGCCAGCAGCTTCGGCAGCACAGATACGCAGTATTTT
CASSFGSTDTQYF
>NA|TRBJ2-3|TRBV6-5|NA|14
TGTGCCAGCAGACTACAGGGAAGCACAGATACGCAGTATTTT
CASRLQGSTDTQYF
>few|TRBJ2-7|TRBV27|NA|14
TGTGCCAGCAGTTTAGCAGGGGTCCCTAACGAGCAGTACTTC
CASSLAGVPNEQYF
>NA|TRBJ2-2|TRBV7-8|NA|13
TGTGCCAGCAATCCGGGATTCACCGGGGAGCTGTTTTTT
CASNPGFTGELFF
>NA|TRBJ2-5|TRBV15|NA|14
TGTGCCACCAGCAGAGGTAGTTGGGGAGAGACCCAGTACTTC
CATSRGSWGETQYF
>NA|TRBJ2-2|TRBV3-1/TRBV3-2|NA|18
TGTGCCAGCAGCCATGTGAGAAACGGACAAGTGAACACCGGGGAGCTGTTTTTT
CASSHVRNGQVNTGELFF
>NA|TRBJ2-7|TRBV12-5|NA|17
TGTGCTAGTGGTTTGGTATCTATTCAGGGTCAACGGTACGAGCAGTACTTC
CASGLVSIQGQRYEQYF
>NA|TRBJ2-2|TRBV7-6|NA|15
TGTGCCAGCAGCCCTTCGGACCGGAGGGCCGGGGAGCTGTTTTTT
CASSPSDRRAGELFF
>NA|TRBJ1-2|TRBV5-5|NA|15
TGTGCCAGCAGCTTAGGGGGTCGGCCTAACTATGGCTACACCTTC
CASSLGGRPNYGYTF
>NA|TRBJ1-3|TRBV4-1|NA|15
TGCGCCAGCAGCCATACAGGAGCATCTGGAAACACCATATATTTT
CASSHTGASGNTIYF
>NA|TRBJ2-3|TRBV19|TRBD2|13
TGTGCCAGTAATAATCGCGGGAGCTATACGCAGTATTTT
CASNNRGSYTQYF
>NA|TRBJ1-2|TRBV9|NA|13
TGTGCCAGCACCCCGTCGGTTAACTATGGCTACACCTTC
CASTPSVNYGYTF
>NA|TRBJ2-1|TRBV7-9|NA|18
TGTGCCAGCAGTGCCGGGTTGGTCGGCGTAAGCTCCTACAATGAGCAGTTCTTC
CASSAGLVGVSSYNEQFF
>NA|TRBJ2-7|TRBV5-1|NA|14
TGCGCCAGCAGCTTGTTAGGGGATTCGTACGAGCAGTACTTC
CASSLLGDSYEQYF
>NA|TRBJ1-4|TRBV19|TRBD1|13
TGTGCCAGTTCGGACAGGGTTAATGAAAAACTGTTTTTT
CASSDRVNEKLFF
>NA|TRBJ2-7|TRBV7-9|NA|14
TGTGCCAGCAGCCTAAGGGGTGCAGGTGACGAGCAGTACTTC
CASSLRGAGDEQYF
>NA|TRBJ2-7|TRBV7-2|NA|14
TGTGCCAGCAGCCCCGGGTCATATCGCCCCGAGCAGTACTTC
CASSPGSYRPEQYF
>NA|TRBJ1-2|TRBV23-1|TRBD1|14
TGCGCCAGCGTCCTGTGGGGGACAGGGTGCGGCTACACCTTC
CASVLWGTGCGYTF
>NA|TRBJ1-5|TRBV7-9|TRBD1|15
TGTGCCAGCAGCTCGATGTCGACAGGGCATCAGCCCCAGCATTTT
CASSSMSTGHQPQHF
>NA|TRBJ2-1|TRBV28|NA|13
TGTGCCAGCAGTTTCCCCCCTTACAATGAGCAGTTCTTC
CASSFPPYNEQFF
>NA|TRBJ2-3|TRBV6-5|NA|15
TGTGCCAGCAGTAGCGAGGGGGGGATCCCTGTTACGCAGTATTTT
CASSSEGGIPVTQYF